This is a list of T cell receptor beta chains from one sample in a study of OX40 agonist ivuxolimab in advanced cancers. Clones were sequenced by immunoSEQ multiplex PCR, and TCRdb holds only the in-frame ones, with some missing. The sample holds about 37,000 clones, 87% seen once. The specimen was CD4+ or CD8+ T cells sorted from blood, collected in a trial of the OX40 agonist ivuxolimab. The receptors were sampled from an adult with an advanced solid tumor such as melanoma, head and neck, liver or kidney cancer. Each CDR3 is given with its conserved first and last residue.

V,J,CDR3
TRBV7-9,TRBJ1-5,CASSPGTPSNQPQHF
TRBV11-3,TRBJ2-3,CASSAGTSGNTDTQYF
TRBV9,TRBJ2-2,CASSVAPKAGELFF
TRBV7-6,TRBJ2-5,CASSSATRLAGGGAQYF
TRBV6-5,TRBJ1-3,CASSYRGSSGNTIYF
TRBV2,TRBJ1-4,CASSEGYLNEKLFF
TRBV2,TRBJ1-1,CASLDRANTEAFF
TRBV5-6,TRBJ2-3,CASSLDSSDTQYF
TRBV4-1,TRBJ2-1,CASSQGLAGGPSSYNEQFF
TRBV25-1,TRBJ2-1,CASSESGVRNEQFF
TRBV28,TRBJ1-5,CASSFLPERSNQPQHF
TRBV6-1,TRBJ2-2,CATRQGVTGELFF
TRBV29-1,TRBJ1-2,CSVEGGTGGYTF
TRBV6-1,TRBJ2-7,CASSEDGLAIYDEQYF
TRBV2,TRBJ1-2,CASSEEASNYGYTF
TRBV9,TRBJ2-1,CASSTPGLADSWEQFF
TRBV7-2,TRBJ2-7,CASSDPGTGPGSYEQYF
TRBV2,TRBJ2-1,CASSRSGTRVNEQFF
TRBV10-3,TRBJ1-3,CAISETGGGNSGNTIYF
TRBV2,TRBJ2-2,CASNRDTGELFF
TRBV9,TRBJ1-6,CASSGGQGALDDSPLHF
TRBV7-3,TRBJ2-3,CASSLIQGAGDTQYF
TRBV7-3,TRBJ2-5,CASTDDGLAQSQYF
TRBV11-2,TRBJ2-1,CASRRGDLRNEQFF
TRBV5-4,TRBJ2-1,CASSLLGGGALRYNEQFF
TRBV29-1,TRBJ2-3,CSVEGGQGADTQYF
TRBV4-2,TRBJ2-2,CASSQGQGDSGELFF
TRBV6-6,TRBJ1-4,CASMGNEKLFF
TRBV4-1,TRBJ1-5,CASGQEGVNQPQHF
TRBV19,TRBJ2-7,CASSRVGLATYEQYF
TRBV13,TRBJ2-2,CASSSGGGRGTGELFF
TRBV30,TRBJ1-2,CAWRPAPGTGNYGYTF
TRBV18,TRBJ2-3,CASSSNAGHSTDTQYF
TRBV2,TRBJ1-5,CASSEVGIGNQPQHF
TRBV19,TRBJ1-1,CASRVSNTEAFF
TRBV4-2,TRBJ2-2,CASSKEGTLNTGELFF
TRBV5-6,TRBJ2-4,CASSLGGGAKNIQYF
TRBV27,TRBJ2-5,CASSSTSGGGETQYF
TRBV2,TRBJ2-1,CASMEVNEQFF
TRBV9,TRBJ2-2,CASKTGTANTGELFF
TRBV5-8,TRBJ1-2,CASSLPGLDYGYTF
TRBV9,TRBJ1-4,CASGPGESTNEKLFF
TRBV19,TRBJ2-5,CASSTRYQETQYF
TRBV6-5,TRBJ2-2,CASSYRQGRTGELFF
TRBV6-6,TRBJ2-7,CASRLGPTYEQYF
TRBV15,TRBJ1-1,CATSRMGAEAFF
TRBV21-1,TRBJ1-1,CASRRQLATIRTEAFF
TRBV28,TRBJ1-6,CASSSNSPLHF
TRBV19,TRBJ1-2,CASSPGTGNYGYTF
TRBV7-4,TRBJ1-4,CASSPAPDVATNEKLFF
TRBV25-1,TRBJ2-5,CASSLAGRIETQYF
TRBV4-1,TRBJ2-2,CASSQERYSNTGELFF
TRBV19,TRBJ1-5,CASSPQGGQPQHF
TRBV28,TRBJ2-5,CASSSSGVVGETQYF
TRBV9,TRBJ2-3,CASSVGVGGAVDTQYF
TRBV28,TRBJ1-2,CASRSGEGYGYTF
TRBV18,TRBJ1-1,CASSPPSLTATFF
TRBV6-5,NA,CASSYATGGSYEQYF